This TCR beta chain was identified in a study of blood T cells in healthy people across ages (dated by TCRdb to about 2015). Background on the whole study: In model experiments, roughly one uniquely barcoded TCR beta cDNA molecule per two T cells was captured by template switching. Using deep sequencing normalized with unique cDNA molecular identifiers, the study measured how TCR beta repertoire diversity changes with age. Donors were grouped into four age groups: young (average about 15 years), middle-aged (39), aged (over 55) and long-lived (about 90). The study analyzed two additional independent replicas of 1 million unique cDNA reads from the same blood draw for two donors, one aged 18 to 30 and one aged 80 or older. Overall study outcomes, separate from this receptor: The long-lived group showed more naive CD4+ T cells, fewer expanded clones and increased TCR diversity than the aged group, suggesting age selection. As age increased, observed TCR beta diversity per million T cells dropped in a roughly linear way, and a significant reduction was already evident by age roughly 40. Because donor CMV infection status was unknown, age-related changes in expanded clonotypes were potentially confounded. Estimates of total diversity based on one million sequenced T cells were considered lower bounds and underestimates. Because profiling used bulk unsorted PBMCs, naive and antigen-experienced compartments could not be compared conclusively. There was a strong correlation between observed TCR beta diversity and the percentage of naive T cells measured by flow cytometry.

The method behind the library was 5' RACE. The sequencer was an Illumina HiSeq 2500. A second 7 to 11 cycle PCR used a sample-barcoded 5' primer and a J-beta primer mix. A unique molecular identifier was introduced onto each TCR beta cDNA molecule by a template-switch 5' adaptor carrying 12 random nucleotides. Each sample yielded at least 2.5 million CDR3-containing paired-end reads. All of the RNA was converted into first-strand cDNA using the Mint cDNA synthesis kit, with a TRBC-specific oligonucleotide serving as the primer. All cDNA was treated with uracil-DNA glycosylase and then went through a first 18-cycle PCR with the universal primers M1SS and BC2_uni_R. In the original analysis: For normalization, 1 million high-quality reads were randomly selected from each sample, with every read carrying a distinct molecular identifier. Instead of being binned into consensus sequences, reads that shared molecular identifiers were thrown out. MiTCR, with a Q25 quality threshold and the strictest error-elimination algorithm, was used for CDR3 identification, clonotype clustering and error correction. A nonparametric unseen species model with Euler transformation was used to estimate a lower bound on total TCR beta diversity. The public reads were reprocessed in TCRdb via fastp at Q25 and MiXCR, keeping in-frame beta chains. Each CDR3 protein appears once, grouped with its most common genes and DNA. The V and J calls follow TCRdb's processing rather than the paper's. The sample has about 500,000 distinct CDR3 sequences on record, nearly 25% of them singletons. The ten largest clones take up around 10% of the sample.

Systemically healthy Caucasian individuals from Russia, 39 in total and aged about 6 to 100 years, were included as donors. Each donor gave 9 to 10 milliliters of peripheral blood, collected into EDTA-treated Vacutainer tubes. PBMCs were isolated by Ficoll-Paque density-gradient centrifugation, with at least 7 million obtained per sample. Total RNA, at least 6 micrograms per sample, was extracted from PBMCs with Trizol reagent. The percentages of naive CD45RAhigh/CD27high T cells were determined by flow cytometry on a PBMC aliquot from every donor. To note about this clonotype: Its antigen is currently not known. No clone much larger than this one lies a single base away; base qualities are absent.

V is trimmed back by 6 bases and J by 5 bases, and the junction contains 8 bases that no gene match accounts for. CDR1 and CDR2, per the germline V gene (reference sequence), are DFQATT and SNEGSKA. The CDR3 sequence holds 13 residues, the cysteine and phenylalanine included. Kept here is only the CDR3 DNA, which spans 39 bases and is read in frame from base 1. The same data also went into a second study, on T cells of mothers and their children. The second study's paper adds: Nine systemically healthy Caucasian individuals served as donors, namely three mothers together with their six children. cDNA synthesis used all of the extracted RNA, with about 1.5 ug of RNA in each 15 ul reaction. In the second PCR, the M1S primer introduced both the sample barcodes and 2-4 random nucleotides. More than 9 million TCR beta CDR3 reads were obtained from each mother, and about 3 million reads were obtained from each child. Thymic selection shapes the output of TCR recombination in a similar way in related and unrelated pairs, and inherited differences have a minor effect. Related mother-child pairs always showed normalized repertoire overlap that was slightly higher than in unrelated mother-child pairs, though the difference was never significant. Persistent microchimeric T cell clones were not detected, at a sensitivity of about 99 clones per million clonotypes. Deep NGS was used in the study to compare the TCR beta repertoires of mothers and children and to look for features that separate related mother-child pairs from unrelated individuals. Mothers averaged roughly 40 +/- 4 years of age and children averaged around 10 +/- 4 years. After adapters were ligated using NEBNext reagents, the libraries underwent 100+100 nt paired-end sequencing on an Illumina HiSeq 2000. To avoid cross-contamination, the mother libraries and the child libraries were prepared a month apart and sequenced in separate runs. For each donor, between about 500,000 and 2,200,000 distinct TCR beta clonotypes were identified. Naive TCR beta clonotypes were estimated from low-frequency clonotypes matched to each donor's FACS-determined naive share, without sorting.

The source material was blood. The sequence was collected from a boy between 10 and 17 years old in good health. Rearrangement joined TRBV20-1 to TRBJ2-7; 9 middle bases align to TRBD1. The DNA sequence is TGCAGTGCCCCCAGGACAGGGGCCCACGAGCAGTACTTC. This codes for CSAPRTGAHEQYF.